These 7 T cell receptor beta chains came from one sample sequenced in a study of spatial heterogeneity in lung cancer. A single record per CDR3 protein comes from TCRdb applying MiXCR to the 5' RACE reads. Altogether some 4,900 distinct CDR3 sequences are present, around 17% being singletons, with the ten largest covering roughly 6.1%. Specified time point: sample taken at primary tumor resection. Unsorted whole RNA samples from tumor, nontumor lung or frozen PBMC were sequenced. Material: PBMCs, obtained at surgery. Receptor source: a male donor with early-stage non-small cell lung cancer.

This clonotype has a count of ten or more. This chain uses TRBV6-2 or TRBV6-3 with TRBJ2-7, with 13 positions matching TRBD2. V shed 2 bases and J 2 bases; nucleotides not matched to a gene: 3. Germline values: CDR1 MNHEY, CDR2 SVGEGT. This CDR3 region has 16 residues. The chain's CDR3 is CASSYGGLAGTYEQYF. CDR3 DNA: TGTGCCAGCAGTTACGGGGGACTAGCGGGGACCTACGAGCAGTACTTC.

CDR3 amino acids: CASSQVNRGTEAFF. The CDR3 coding sequence is TGTGCCAGTTCACAGGTTAACCGGGGCACTGAAGCTTTCTTT. This chain uses TRBV2 with TRBJ1-1; D is possibly TRBD1 (5 bases). The CDR3 spans 14 residues. V was pared by 9 bases and J by 4 bases, with 18 bases between. In germline, CDR1 is SNHLY, CDR2 FYNNEI.

In its sample, this clonotype is medium-sized. The genes are TRBV24-1 and TRBJ2-7; D is ambiguous. V shed 0 bases and J shed 7 bases, with 9 bases lying between them. Germline V gene data show CDR1 as KGHDR and CDR2 as SFDVKD. The CDR3 is 13 amino acids. CDR3 residues: CATSDLVSVEQYF. CDR3 nucleotide sequence: TGTGCCACCAGTGATTTGGTTTCCGTGGAGCAGTACTTC.

The chain couples TRBV6-7 to TRBJ1-2, with 8 bases fitting TRBD1. TRBV6-7 falls under the ORF class, with uncertain function. V lost 2 bases and J lost 3; bases outside the gene matches: 2. The CDR3 loop spans 14 amino acids. CDR3 sequence reads: CASSYPGQDYGYTF. The DNA of the CDR3 is TGTGCCAGCAGTTACCCGGGACAGGACTATGGCTACACCTTC.

This clonotype is medium-sized (0.01 to 0.1%) in the sample. The chain employs TRBV7-8 and TRBJ2-3, with TRBD2 identical over 8 bases. Per germline, CDR1 SGHVS and CDR2 FQNEAQ. V trimming: 5 bases; J trimming: 5 bases; junction bases outside the gene matches: 9. This CDR3 is 15 amino acids long. Written as DNA, the CDR3 is TGTGCCAGCAGCCCCTCGGCGGGGGGTGTAGATACGCAGTATTTT. Residues: CASSPSAGGVDTQYF.

By sample share, this clonotype is medium-sized. The rearrangement joins TRBV20-1 to TRBJ2-7, with 8 bases lining up with TRBD2. CDR3 size: 14 residues. V shed 3 bases, J shed 7 bases, and the junction held 11 bases outside the gene matches. Per the germline V gene, CDR1 is DFQATT and CDR2 is SNEGSKA (reference sequence). The CDR3 loop reads CSARGRGDPWEQYF. DNA for the CDR3: TGCAGTGCTAGGGGGCGGGGGGACCCCTGGGAGCAGTACTTC.

The V and J genes are TRBV6-5 and TRBJ2-1, with TRBD2 matching over 11 bases. There are 17 residues in the CDR3. V was clipped by 2 bases and J by 2 bases; unmatched bases: 5. CDR1 and CDR2 from the germline V gene are MNHEY and SVGAGI. The CDR3 DNA reads as TGTGCCAGCAGTTACCGGGCTAGCGGGAGGACCTACAATGAGCAGTTCTTC. Translated, it gives CASSYRASGRTYNEQFF.